The clone carrying this T cell receptor beta chain was seen repeatedly, ten times or more. Its target is not known. Absent ophthalmopathy progression within 18 months defined stable Graves' hyperthyroidism. Patients having uncontrolled infection, another autoimmune disease, pregnancy or lactation were not included. Fresh peripheral blood, 10 ml, was the source of the PBMCs. Using RNA transcripts as the source, TCR beta CDR3 regions were amplified. HTBI primers were used for first-round RT-PCR of the TCR CDR3. MiXCR, applied by TCRdb to the multiplex PCR reads, yields one record per CDR3 protein. The data hold a few hundred thousand distinct CDR3 sequences, with 15% to 19% observed a single time. This specimen belongs to a study of T cells in Graves' hyperthyroidism and ophthalmopathy. Study-level points and caveats: In the analysis, a 13 V-J model separated ophthalmopathy from stable hyperthyroidism.

CDR3 length: 15 amino acids. Between the trimmed V and J ends, which lost 0 bases and 5 bases, there was a span of 14 bases. Germline CDR1 SGHRS, CDR2 YFSETQ. The sequence was collected from a young woman with Graves' hyperthyroidism. Sequenced sample: blood. The rearrangement uses TRBV5-1 and TRBJ1-1; D might be TRBD1 (5 bases). The CDR3, as DNA: TGCGCCAGCAGCTTGGAAGGGGCGCCGGGTACTGAAGCTTTCTTT. Its translation is CASSLEGAPGTEAFF.